This T cell receptor (beta chain) was captured in a study of blood T cell repertoires in COVID-19. Across the whole study: Sites across the United States, Italy and Spain contributed samples from acute and convalescent COVID-19. Sample material is recorded as cDNA or gDNA derived from T cells, B-cell-depleted T cells, or PBMCs.

In Seattle, patients joined the study during active infection and were tracked longitudinally. This clone was counted only a few times. Original processing notes: By means of reference gene primer amplification, nucleated cell counts were estimated. TCRdb's copy holds only in-frame clones and misses some; the assay was immunoSEQ multiplex PCR. V, J and clone size were drawn from that table, and D and trimming were deduced from the DNA. This sample yields 100,000 to 150,000 clones, of which approximately 85% are seen a single time; 15% to 20% belongs to the top ten. The V end lost 3 bases, the J end lost 4 bases, and 7 bases lay between the germline ends. Germline CDR1 and CDR2: SNHLY and FYNNEI. This CDR3 has 13 amino acids.

The V and J genes are TRBV2 and TRBJ1-5; D possibly corresponds to TRBD1 (6 bases). The sample was peripheral blood. This sequence was found in a man in his thirties or forties with COVID-19, enrolled during active disease. CDR3 loop: CASSEGANQPQHF. The CDR3 bases are TGTGCCAGCAGTGAGGGGGCAAATCAGCCCCAGCATTTT.